This TCR beta chain was captured by sequencing in a study of cytomegalovirus exposure and HLA in healthy donors. Only a few counts were recorded for this clone. The target antigen is unknown. The CDR3 loop spans 18 amino acids. The V gene end was trimmed by 4 bases and the J gene end by 1 base; junction bases not matched to a gene: 14. Germline-derived CDR1 and CDR2 are SGHTS and YDEGEE. Findings of the study overall: What a later analysis reportedly showed was that an Asian-associated ancestry cluster had fewer N-insertions than the approximately 670-donor mean. Roughly even sequencing depth across donors was the assumption behind the presence/absence analyses. Common viral pathogens (according to a later analysis) appeared linked to several of the most significant clusters.

The PCR used 60 Vbeta and 13 Jbeta primers. The method was immunoSEQ multiplex PCR; TCRdb's version includes in-frame clones alone and lacks a portion of them. The table shows 85,000 to 120,000 clones, with roughly four fifths occurring only once. This chain links TRBV5-8 with TRBJ2-5, with TRBD1 matching over 9 bases. This clonotype was sampled from a male donor in good health and CMV-seropositive. The sample taken for sequencing was PBMCs. Here the CDR3 DNA reads TGTGCCAGCAGCCCCGGACAGGGGAGTTTGGGGCCCCAAGAGACCCAGTACTTC. Translated: CASSPGQGSLGPQETQYF.